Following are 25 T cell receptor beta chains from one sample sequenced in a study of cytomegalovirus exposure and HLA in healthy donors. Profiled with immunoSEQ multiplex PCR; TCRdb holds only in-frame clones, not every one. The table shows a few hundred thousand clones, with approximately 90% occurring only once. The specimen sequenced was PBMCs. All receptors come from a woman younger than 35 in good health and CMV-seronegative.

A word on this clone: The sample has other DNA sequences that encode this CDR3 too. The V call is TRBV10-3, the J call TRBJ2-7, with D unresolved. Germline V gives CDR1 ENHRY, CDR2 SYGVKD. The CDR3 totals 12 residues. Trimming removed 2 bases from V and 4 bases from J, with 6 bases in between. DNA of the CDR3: TGTGCCATCAGTGAGGGGCGTTACGAGCAGTACTTC. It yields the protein CAISEGRYEQYF.

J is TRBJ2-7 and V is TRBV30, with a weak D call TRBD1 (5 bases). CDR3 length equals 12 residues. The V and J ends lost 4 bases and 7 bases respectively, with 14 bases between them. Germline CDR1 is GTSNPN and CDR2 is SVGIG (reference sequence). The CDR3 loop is CAWTPGMGEQYF. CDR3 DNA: TGTGCCTGGACGCCAGGGATGGGGGAGCAGTACTTC. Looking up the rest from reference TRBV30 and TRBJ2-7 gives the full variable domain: SQTIHQWPATLVQPVGSPLSLECTVEGTSNPNLYWYRQAAGRGLQLLFYSVGIGQISSEVPQNLSASRPQDRQFILSSKKLLLSDSGFYLCAWTPGMGEQYFGPGTRLTVT.

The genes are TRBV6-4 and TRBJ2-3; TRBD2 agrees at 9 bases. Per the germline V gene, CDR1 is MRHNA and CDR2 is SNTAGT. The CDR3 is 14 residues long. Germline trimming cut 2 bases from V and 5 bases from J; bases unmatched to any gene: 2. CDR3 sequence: CASSDGTSLDTQYF. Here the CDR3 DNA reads TGTGCCAGCAGTGACGGGACTAGCTTAGATACGCAGTATTTT.

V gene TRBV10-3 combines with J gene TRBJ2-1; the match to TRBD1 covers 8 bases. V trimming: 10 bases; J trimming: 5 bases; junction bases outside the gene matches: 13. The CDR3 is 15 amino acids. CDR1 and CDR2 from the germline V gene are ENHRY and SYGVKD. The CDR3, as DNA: TGTGCCAGTTTAACCGGGACAGGTTGGGACAATGAGCAGTTCTTC. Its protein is CASLTGTGWDNEQFF.

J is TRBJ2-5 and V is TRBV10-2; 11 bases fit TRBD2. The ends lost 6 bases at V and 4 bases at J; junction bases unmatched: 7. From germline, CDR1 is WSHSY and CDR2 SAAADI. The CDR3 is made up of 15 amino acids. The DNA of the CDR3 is TGCGCCAGCAGCCTTACTAGCGGGAGTCGAGAGACCCAGTACTTC. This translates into CASSLTSGSRETQYF.

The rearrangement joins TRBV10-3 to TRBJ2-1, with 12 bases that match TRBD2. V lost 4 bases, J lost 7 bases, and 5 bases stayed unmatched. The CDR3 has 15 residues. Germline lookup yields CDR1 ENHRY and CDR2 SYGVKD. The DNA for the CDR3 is TGTGCCATCAGTGTAGGGACTAGCGGGTTGAATGAGCAGTTCTTC. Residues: CAISVGTSGLNEQFF.

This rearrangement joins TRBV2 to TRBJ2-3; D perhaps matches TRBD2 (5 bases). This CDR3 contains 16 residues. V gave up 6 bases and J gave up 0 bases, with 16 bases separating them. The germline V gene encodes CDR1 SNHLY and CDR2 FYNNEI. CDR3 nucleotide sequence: TGTGCCAGCAGCCTTTCGCCGCGGGCTAGCACAGATACGCAGTATTTT. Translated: CASSLSPRASTDTQYF.

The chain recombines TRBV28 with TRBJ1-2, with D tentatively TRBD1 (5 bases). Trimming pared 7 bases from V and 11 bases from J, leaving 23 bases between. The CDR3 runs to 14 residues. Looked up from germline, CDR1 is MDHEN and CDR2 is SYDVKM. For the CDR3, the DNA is TGTGCCAGCAACCCACTTCGTGCAGGGAAAAGGTACACCTTC. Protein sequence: CASNPLRAGKRYTF.

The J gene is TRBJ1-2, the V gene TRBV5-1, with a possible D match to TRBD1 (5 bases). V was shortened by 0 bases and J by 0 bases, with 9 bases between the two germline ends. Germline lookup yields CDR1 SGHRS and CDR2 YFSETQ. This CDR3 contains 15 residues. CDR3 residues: CASSLEQAPNYGYTF. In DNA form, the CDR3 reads TGCGCCAGCAGCTTGGAACAGGCACCTAACTATGGCTACACCTTC. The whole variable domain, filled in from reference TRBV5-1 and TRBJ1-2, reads KAGVTQTPRYLIKTRGQQVTLSCSPISGHRSVSWYQQTPGQGLQFLFEYFSETQRNKGNFPGRFSGRQFSNSRSEMNVSTLELGDSALYLCASSLEQAPNYGYTFGSGTRLTVV.

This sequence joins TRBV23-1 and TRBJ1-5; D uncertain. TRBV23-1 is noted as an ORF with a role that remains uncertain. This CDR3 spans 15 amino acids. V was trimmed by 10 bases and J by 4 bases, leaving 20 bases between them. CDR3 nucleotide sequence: TGCGCCATCTCTCCCTGGGCAGAATCTAATCAGCCCCAGCATTTT. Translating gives CAISPWAESNQPQHF.

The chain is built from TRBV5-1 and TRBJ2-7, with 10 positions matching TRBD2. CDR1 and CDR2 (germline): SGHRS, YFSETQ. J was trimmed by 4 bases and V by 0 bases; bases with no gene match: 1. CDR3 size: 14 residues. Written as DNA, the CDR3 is TGCGCCAGCAGCTTGGCACTAGCGGGATACGAGCAGTACTTC. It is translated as CASSLALAGYEQYF.

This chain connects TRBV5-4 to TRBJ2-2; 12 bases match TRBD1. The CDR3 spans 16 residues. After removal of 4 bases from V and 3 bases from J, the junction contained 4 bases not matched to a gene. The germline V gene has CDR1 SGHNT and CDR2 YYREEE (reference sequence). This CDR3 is CASSPRDRGHTGELFF. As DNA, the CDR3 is TGTGCCAGCAGCCCAAGGGACAGGGGGCACACCGGGGAGCTGTTTTTT.

This chain's CDR3 is CASSPRNRGSYGYTF. The CDR3 DNA follows: TGTGCCAGCAGCCCCAGGAACAGGGGGTCCTATGGCTACACCTTC. The V gene is TRBV28, the J gene TRBJ1-2; 8 bases are a match to TRBD1. The CDR3 extends over 15 amino acids. Germline V CDR1 and CDR2: MDHEN, SYDVKM. V lost 6 bases, J lost 4 bases, and 10 bases stayed unmatched.

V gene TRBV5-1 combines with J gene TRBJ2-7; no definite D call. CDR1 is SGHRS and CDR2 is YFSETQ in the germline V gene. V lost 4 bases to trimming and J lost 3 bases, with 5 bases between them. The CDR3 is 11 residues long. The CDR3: CASSPGYEQYF. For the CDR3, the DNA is TGCGCCAGCAGCCCCGGCTACGAGCAGTACTTC.

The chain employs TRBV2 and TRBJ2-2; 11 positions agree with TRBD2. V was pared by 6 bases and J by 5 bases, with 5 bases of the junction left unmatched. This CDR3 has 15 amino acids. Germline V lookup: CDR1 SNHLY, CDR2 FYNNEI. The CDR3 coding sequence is TGTGCCAGCAGGCTGGGACTAGCGGATACCGGGGAGCTGTTTTTT. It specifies CASRLGLADTGELFF.

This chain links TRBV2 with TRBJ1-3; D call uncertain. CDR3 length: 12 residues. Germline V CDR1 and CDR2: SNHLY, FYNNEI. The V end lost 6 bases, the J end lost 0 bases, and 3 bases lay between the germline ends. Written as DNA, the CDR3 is TGTGCCAGCAGATACTCTGGAAACACCATATATTTT. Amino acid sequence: CASRYSGNTIYF.

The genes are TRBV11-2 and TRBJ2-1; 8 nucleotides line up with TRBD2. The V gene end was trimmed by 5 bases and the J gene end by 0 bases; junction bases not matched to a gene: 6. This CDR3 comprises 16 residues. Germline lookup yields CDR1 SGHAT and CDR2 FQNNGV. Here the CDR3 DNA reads TGTGCCAGCAGCCAGACTAGCGTCAGCTCCTACAATGAGCAGTTCTTC. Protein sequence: CASSQTSVSSYNEQFF.

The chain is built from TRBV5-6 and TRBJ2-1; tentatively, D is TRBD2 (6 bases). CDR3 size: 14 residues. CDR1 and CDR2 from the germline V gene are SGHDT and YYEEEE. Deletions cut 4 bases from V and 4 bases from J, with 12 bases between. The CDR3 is CASSRWGEYNEQFF. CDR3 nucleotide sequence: TGTGCCAGCAGCAGATGGGGGGAATACAATGAGCAGTTCTTC.

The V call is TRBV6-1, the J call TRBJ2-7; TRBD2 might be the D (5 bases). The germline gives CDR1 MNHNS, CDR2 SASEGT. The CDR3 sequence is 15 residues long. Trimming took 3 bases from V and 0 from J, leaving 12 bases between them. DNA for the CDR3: TGTGCCAGCAGTGACGGGATACTCCTCTCCTACGAGCAGTACTTC. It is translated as CASSDGILLSYEQYF.

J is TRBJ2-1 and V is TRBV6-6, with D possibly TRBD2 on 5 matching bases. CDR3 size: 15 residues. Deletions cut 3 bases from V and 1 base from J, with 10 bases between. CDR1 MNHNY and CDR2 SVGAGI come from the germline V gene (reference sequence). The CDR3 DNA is TGTGCCAGCAGTTATCCTAGCAGTTCCTACAATGAGCAGTTCTTC. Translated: CASSYPSSSYNEQFF.

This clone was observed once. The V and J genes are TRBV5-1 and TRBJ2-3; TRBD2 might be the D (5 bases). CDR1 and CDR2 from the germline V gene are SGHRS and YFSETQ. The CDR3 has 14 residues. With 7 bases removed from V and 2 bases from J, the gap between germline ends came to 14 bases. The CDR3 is CASLESGLTDTQYF. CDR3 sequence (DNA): TGCGCCAGCTTGGAGAGCGGACTCACAGATACGCAGTATTTT.

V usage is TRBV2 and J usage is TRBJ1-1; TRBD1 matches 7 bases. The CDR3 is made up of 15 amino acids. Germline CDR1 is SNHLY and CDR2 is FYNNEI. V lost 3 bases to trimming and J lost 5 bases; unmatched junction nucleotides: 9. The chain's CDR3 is CASSDIRGQGTEAFF. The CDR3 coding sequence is TGTGCCAGCAGTGATATAAGGGGGCAAGGGACTGAAGCTTTCTTT.

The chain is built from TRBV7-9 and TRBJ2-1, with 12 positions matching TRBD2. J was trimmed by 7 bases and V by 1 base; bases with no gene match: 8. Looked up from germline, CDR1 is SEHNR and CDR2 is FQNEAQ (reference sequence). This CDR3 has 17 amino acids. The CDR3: CASSLGPTSGSANEQFF. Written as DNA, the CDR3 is TGTGCCAGCAGCTTAGGCCCGACTAGCGGGAGCGCGAATGAGCAGTTCTTC.

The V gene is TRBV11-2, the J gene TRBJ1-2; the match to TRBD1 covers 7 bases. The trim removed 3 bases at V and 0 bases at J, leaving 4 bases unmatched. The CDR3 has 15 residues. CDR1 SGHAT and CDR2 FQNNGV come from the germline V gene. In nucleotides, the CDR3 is TGTGCCAGCAGCTTGACAGGGACAACTAACTATGGCTACACCTTC. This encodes CASSLTGTTNYGYTF.

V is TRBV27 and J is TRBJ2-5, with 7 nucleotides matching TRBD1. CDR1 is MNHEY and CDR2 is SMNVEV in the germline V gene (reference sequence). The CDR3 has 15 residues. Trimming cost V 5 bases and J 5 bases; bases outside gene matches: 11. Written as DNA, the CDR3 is TGTGCCAGCAGTCCCGGGACAGTCTCTAGGGAGACCCAGTACTTC. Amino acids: CASSPGTVSRETQYF.